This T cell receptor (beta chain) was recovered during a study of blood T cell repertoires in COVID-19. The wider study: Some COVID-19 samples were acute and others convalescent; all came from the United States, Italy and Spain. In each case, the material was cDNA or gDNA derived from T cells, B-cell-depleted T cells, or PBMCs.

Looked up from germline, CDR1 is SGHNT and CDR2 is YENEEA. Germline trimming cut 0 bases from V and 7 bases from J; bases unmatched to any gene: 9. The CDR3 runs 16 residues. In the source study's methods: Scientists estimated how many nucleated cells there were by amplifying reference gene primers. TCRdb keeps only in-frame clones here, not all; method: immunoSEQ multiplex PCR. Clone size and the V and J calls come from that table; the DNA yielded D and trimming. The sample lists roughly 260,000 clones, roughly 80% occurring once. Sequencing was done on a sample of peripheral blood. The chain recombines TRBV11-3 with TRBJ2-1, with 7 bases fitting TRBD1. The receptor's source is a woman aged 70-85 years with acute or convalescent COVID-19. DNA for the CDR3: TGTGCCAGCAGCTTAGATCTGGTGAGGGGGCGTAATGAGCAGTTCTTC. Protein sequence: CASSLDLVRGRNEQFF.